This T cell receptor (beta chain) was sequenced during a study of T cells after yellow fever vaccination. General observations from the study: Abundant clonotypes (contaminants from the bulk population) could be present in FACS-sorted repertoires. Compared with primary, the secondary response was weaker and peaked at day 5, not 15.

V lost 1 base, J lost 5 bases, and 11 bases lay in between. The CDR3 covers 14 residues. This clonotype was recorded a few times. Its specificity is not known. Conversion of TCR transcripts into cDNA relied on 5'RACE template switching, which added a universal primer site and UMIs. MiXCR, applied by TCRdb to the 5' RACE reads, yields one record per CDR3 protein. The profile covers hundreds of thousands of distinct CDR3 sequences, with over 8% appearing a single time and 18% taken by the ten largest. Sequencing used PBMCs, obtained on the day of the first yellow fever vaccination. The clonotype originates from a man between 18 and 29 years old who received the YFV17D yellow fever vaccine. The rearrangement links TRBV12-3 or TRBV12-4 to TRBJ1-1, with D maybe TRBD1 (5 bases). The chain's CDR3 is CASSLVGGSTEAFF. CDR3 sequence (DNA): TGTGCCAGCAGTTTAGTTGGGGGTTCGACTGAAGCTTTCTTT.